This TCR beta chain was sequenced in a study of beta chain features in type 1 diabetes. Germline-derived CDR1 and CDR2 are MNHEY and SMNVEV (reference sequence). Deletions cut 6 bases from V and 0 bases from J, with 12 bases between. The CDR3 length is 15 residues. General study points: Compared with healthy donors, patients appeared to share more similar naive, central memory and regulatory TCRB repertoires. Insertion counts at VDJ junctions were lower in type 1 diabetes patients, who also showed more deletions there.

Comment on this clone: Antigen: not known.

The entirety of the isolated RNA underwent reverse transcription, so expressed TCRB transcripts were sequenced. Here immunoSEQ multiplex PCR was the method, and the copy in TCRdb shows in-frame clones only, minus some. The sample lists about 110,000 clones, about 40% seen once, with around 0.07% in the top ten. Material: stem cell memory CD4+ T cells from blood. This chain joins TRBV27 and TRBJ2-4; no definite D call. This receptor was taken from a woman aged 18-35 years in good health. The CDR3 region is CASSPSWLAKNIQYF. CDR3 sequence (DNA): TGTGCCAGCAGCCCATCATGGCTAGCCAAAAACATTCAGTACTTC.